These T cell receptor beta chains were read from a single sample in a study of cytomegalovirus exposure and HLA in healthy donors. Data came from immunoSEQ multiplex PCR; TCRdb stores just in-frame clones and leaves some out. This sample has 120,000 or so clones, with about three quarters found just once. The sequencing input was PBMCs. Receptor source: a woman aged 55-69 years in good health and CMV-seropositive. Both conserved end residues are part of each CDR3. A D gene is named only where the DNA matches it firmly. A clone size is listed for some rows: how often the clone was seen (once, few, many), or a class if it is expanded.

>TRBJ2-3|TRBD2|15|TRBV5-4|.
CASGLRLAGTDTQYF
TGTGCCAGCGGCCTTCGACTAGCGGGAACAGATACGCAGTATTTT
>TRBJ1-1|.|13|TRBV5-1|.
CASSFNGGTEAFF
TGCGCCAGCAGCTTTAACGGGGGGACTGAAGCTTTCTTT
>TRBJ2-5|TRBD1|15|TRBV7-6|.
CASSSGTVDGETQYF
TGTGCCAGCAGCTCCGGGACAGTCGATGGGGAGACCCAGTACTTC
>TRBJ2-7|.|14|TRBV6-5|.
CASNNRGGGNEQYF
TGTGCCAGCAATAACAGGGGGGGCGGCAACGAGCAGTACTTC
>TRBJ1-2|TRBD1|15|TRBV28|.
CASSLTGFKFLGYTF
TGTGCCAGCAGTTTGACAGGGTTTAAGTTCTTGGGCTACACCTTC
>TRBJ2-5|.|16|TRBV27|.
CASSPRGAGRKETQYF
TGTGCCAGCAGTCCAAGGGGCGCCGGGAGAAAAGAGACCCAGTACTTC
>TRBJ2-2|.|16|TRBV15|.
CATSRDRAGNTGELFF
TGTGCCACCAGCAGAGATCGAGCGGGGAACACCGGGGAGCTGTTTTTT
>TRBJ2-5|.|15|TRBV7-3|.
CASSETATPGETQYF
TGTGCCAGCTCCGAAACGGCTACTCCGGGGGAGACCCAGTACTTC
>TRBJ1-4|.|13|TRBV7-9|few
CASSTGHNEKLFF
TGTGCCAGCAGTACAGGACATAATGAAAAACTGTTTTTT
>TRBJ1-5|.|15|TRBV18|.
CASSPVAGEYQPQHF
TGTGCCAGCTCACCGGTCGCGGGGGAATATCAGCCCCAGCATTTT
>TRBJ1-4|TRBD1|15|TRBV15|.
CATSRPGTGEGKLFF
TGTGCCACCAGCAGACCCGGGACAGGGGAGGGAAAACTGTTTTTT
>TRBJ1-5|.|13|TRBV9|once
CASSVGENQPQHF
TGTGCCAGCAGCGTCGGTGAAAATCAGCCCCAGCATTTT
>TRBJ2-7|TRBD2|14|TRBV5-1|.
CASSSSGTSYEQYF
TGCGCCAGCAGCTCTAGCGGGACCTCCTACGAGCAGTACTTC
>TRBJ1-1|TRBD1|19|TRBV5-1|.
CASSWSGRTGGRVNTEAFF
TGCGCCAGCAGCTGGTCCGGAAGGACAGGGGGTAGGGTGAACACTGAAGCTTTCTTT